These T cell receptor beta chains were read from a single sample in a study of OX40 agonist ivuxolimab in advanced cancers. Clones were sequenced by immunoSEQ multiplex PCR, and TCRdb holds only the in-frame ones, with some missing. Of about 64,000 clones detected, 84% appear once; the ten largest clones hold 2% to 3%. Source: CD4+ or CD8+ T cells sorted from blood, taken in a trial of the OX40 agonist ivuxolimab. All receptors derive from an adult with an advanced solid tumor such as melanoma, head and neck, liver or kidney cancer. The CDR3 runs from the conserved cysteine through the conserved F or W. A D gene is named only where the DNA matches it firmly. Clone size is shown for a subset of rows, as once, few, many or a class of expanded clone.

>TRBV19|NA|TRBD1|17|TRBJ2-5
TGTGCCAGTAGTGCCCTCTCCGGGACAGGGGCCCAAGAGACCCAGTACTTC
CASSALSGTGAQETQYF
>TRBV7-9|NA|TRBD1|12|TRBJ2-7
TGTGCCAGCAGTTACTCAGGGGGCGAGGCAGGCTTC
CASSYSGGEAGF
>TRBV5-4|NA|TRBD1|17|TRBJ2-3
TGTGCCAGCCGCCAAGGGGGCCCGCAGGGGGTGGCAGATACGCAGTATTTT
CASRQGGPQGVADTQYF
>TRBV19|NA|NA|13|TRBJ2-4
TGTGCCAGTAGTCAGGGACCATCGGCGGTTCAGTACTTC
CASSQGPSAVQYF
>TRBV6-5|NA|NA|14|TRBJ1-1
TGTGCCAGCAGTTACTCCTACAGGAACACTGAAGCTTTCTTT
CASSYSYRNTEAFF
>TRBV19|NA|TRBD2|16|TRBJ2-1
TGTGCCAGTAGTATAACCCCTAGCGGGGGGGCTGGTGAGCAGTTCTTC
CASSITPSGGAGEQFF
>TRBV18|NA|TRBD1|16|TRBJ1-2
TGTGCCAGCTCCCCAAGAGGACAGGGATCTAACTATGGCTACACCTTC
CASSPRGQGSNYGYTF
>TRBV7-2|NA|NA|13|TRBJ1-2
TGTGCCAGCAGCCCGCAAGGGCGGGTAGACTACACCTTC
CASSPQGRVDYTF
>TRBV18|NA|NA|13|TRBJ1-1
TGTGCCAGCTCACCAGGACAGAACACTGAAGCTTTCTTT
CASSPGQNTEAFF
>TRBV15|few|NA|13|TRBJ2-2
TGTGCCACCAGCCCCCCCTTTACCGGGGAGCTGTTTTTT
CATSPPFTGELFF
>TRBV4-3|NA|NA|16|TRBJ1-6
TGCGCCAGCAGCCAAAATCCTGTCACCTATAATTCACCCCTCCACTTT
CASSQNPVTYNSPLHF
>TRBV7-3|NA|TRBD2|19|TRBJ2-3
TGTGCCAGCAGCCACTACGGCCCCGGGACTAGCGGGAGGGGATATACGCAGTATTTT
CASSHYGPGTSGRGYTQYF
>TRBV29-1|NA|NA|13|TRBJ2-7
TGCAGCGTTGTTTGGACCGTTTCCTACGAGCAGTACTTC
CSVVWTVSYEQYF
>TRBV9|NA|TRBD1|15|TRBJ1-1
TGTGCCAGCAGCGTAGATGACAGGGGTCTTACTGAAGCTTTCTTT
CASSVDDRGLTEAFF
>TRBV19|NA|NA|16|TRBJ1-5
TGTGCCAGTAGTATAGATCCGGGGACTAGCAATCAGCCCCAGCATTTT
CASSIDPGTSNQPQHF
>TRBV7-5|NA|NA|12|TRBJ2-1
TGTGCCAGCAGCTTACAAGGGAATGAGCAGTTCTTC
CASSLQGNEQFF
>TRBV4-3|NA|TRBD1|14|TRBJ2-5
TGCGCCAGCAGCCAAACAGGGGGCCAAGAGACCCAGTACTTC
CASSQTGGQETQYF
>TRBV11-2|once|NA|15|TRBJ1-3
TGTGCCAGCAGCTTGGGACGGACCTCTGGAAACACCATATATTTT
CASSLGRTSGNTIYF
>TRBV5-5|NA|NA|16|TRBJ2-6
TGTGCCAGCAGCTTGTTGAGGGGACCCGGGGCCAACGTCCTGACTTTC
CASSLLRGPGANVLTF
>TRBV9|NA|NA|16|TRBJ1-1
TGTGCCAGCAGCGGCCGGGACATAGTGATGAACACTGAAGCTTTCTTT
CASSGRDIVMNTEAFF
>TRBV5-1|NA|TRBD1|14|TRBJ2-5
TGCGCCAGCAGCTTCGGGACAGTACAAGAGACCCAGTACTTC
CASSFGTVQETQYF
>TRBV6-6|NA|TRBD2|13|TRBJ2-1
TGTGCCAGCCAACTAGCGGGAGTCAATGAGCAGTTCTTC
CASQLAGVNEQFF
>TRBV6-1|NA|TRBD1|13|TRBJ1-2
TGTGCCAGCAGTGATCCGGGACAGAGGGGCTACACCTTC
CASSDPGQRGYTF
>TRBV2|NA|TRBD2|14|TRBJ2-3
TGTGCCAGCAGCAGACTAGCGTCTACAGATACGCAGTATTTT
CASSRLASTDTQYF
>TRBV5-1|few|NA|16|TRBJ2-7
TGCGCCAGCAGCTTGGCCACAGCCAGAGGAACCTACGAGCAGTACTTC
CASSLATARGTYEQYF
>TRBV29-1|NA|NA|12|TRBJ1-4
TGCAGCGTTGGGGGGGCTAATGAAAAACTGTTTTTT
CSVGGANEKLFF
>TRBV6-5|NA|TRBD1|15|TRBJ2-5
TGTGCCAGCACCAACAACAGGGGTGGCCGAGAGACCCAGTACTTC
CASTNNRGGRETQYF